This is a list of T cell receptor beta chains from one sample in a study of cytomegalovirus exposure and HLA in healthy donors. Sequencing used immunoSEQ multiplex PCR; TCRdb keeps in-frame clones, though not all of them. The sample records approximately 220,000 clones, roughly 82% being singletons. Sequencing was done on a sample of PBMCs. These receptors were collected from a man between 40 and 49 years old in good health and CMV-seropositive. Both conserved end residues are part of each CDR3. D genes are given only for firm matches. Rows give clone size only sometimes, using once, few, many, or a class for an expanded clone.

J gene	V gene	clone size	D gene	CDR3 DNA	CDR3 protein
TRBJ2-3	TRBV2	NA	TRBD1	TGTGCCAGCACCAGGGGGAGTGGGGGTTTCACAGATACGCAGTATTTT	CASTRGSGGFTDTQYF
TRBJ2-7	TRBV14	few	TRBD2	TGTGCCAGCAGCCAAGATAGGTTTAGCGGGAGCTACGAGCAGTACTTC	CASSQDRFSGSYEQYF
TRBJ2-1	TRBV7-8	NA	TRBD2	TGTGCCAGCAGCACCCGGACTAGCGGAAAGAATGAGCAGTTCTTC	CASSTRTSGKNEQFF
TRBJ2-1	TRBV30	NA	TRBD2	TGTGCCTGGAGTGCCTTAGCGGGAAGGGTCAATGAGCAGTTCTTC	CAWSALAGRVNEQFF
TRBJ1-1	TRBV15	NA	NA	TGTGCCACCAGCCGGCAGGGGAACACTGAAGCTTTCTTT	CATSRQGNTEAFF
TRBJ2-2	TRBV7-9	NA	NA	TGTGCCAGCAGCATCTCCGGGGAGCTGTTTTTT	CASSISGELFF
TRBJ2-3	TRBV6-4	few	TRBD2	TGTGCCAGCAGTGACTCGGGGACTAGCGGGTCTCCAGATACGCAGTATTTT	CASSDSGTSGSPDTQYF
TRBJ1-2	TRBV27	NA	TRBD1	TGTGCCAGCAGGCCGACAGGGGGTGCAAACTATGGCTACACCTTC	CASRPTGGANYGYTF
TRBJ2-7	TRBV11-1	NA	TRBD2	TGTGCCAGCAGCACAACTAGCGGGAGTAACGACGAGCAGTACTTC	CASSTTSGSNDEQYF
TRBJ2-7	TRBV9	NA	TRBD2	TGTGCCAGCTCCGGGACTAGCGGACTCTCGGGGTACGAGCAGTACTTC	CASSGTSGLSGYEQYF
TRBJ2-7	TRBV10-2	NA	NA	TGCGCCAGCAGGCCGTTGGGGCTGGGCTACGAGCAGTACTTC	CASRPLGLGYEQYF
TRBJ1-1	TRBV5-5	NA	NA	TGTGCCAGCAGCTTGGTTGCACTAGAAGCTTTCTTT	CASSLVALEAFF
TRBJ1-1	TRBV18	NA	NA	TGTGCCAGCTCACTGGACAAGCCTGAAGCTTTCTTT	CASSLDKPEAFF
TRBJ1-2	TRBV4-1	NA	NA	TGCGCCAGCAGCCCTTTAGTTCACTCTAACTATGGCTACACCTTC	CASSPLVHSNYGYTF
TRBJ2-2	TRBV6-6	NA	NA	TGTGCCAGCAATATTATCGGGGACACCGGGGAGCTGTTTTTT	CASNIIGDTGELFF
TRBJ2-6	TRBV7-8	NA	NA	TGTGCCAGCAGCCCTACCGGGACTGTCTCTGGGGCCAACGTCCTGACTTTC	CASSPTGTVSGANVLTF